This T cell receptor (beta chain) is from a study of human T cells and chemical hapten exposure. Study-wide background: An area of 2 cm by more than 1.5 cm on upper inner arm skin received 2% DPC for sensitization. Patch tests containing 0.01% DPC, applied to the upper back, were read at 6 days.

Time point specified: patch test 2, 6 weeks after DPC sensitization. Treatment given: therapeutic diphenylcyclopropenone sensitization with weekly scalp DPC. Unfractionated whole blood was the source of the extracted total RNA. Germline CDR1 and CDR2: SGDLS and YYNGEE. V was shortened by 0 bases and J by 0 bases, with 7 bases between the two germline ends. The CDR3 is 15 amino acids. In the authors' methods: Approximately 99,000 TCRs per sample was the median, with a range of about 20,000 to 690,600. A single record per CDR3 protein comes from TCRdb applying MiXCR to the RACE reads. TCRdb, rather than the study authors, made the V and J calls. The sample holds 95,000 or so distinct CDR3 sequences, around 10% seen once.

The chain combines TRBV9 with TRBJ1-3; D remains unclear. The input for sequencing was whole blood, taken in connection with sensitization to the hapten diphenylcyclopropenone (DPC). This clonotype originated in a woman in her thirties or forties with alopecia areata. Some clones in this sample may be carry-over from other donors' samples. The CDR3 region is CASSVDGFSGNTIYF. CDR3 DNA: TGTGCCAGCAGCGTAGACGGGTTCTCTGGAAACACCATATATTTT.